This T cell receptor (beta chain) is from a study of blood T cell repertoires in COVID-19. Across the whole study: Both acute and convalescent COVID-19 samples were obtained from the United States, Italy and Spain. PBMCs, B-cell-depleted T cells, or T cells were the source of the cDNA or gDNA that made up the material.

Measured with immunoSEQ multiplex PCR; TCRdb has only the in-frame clones, and not every one. This table has more than 110,000 clones, about 86% appearing once. Germline assignment: CDR1 LGHNA and CDR2 YNFKEQ. This CDR3 spans 17 amino acids. With V trimmed by 0 bases and J by 5 bases, 7 bases remained unmatched. The sequence was collected from a woman between 35 and 50 years old with acute or convalescent COVID-19. Sequencing input: peripheral blood. This chain links TRBV4-2 with TRBJ2-5; TRBD2 matches at 12 bases. CDR3 sequence: CASSQDTRTSGTETQYF. The CDR3 DNA follows: TGTGCCAGCAGCCAAGATACTAGGACTAGCGGGACGGAGACCCAGTACTTC.